This TCR beta chain was sequenced in a study of T-cell memory formation after mild COVID-19. Study-level results: Clones contracting day 15 to 85 were balanced CD4/CD8; later expanders leaned CD4+.

5'RACE with constant-segment primers yielded barcoded, UMI-tagged TCR alpha and TCR beta cDNA libraries. One entry per CDR3 protein results from TCRdb running MiXCR on the 5' RACE reads. Here the sample spans a few hundred thousand distinct CDR3 sequences, around 17% being singletons. This clonotype was seen a few times. The antigen is not known. This CDR3 is built from 14 residues. V gave up 6 bases and J gave up 6 bases, with 12 bases separating them. The chain links TRBV12-3 or TRBV12-4 to TRBJ1-6, with D possibly being TRBD1 (5 bases). Input material: PBMCs or a T cell subset sorted from them (not recorded which). This receptor was identified in a man aged 18 to 30 who had mild COVID-19 (a few samples of this study predate the infection). Cell type and time point are not known. Here the CDR3 reads CASSLGHTNSPLHF. The CDR3 nucleotides read TGTGCCAGCAGCCTCGGACACACTAATTCACCCCTCCACTTT.